The 21 T cell receptor beta chains listed next were all sequenced from one sample in a study of T cell repertoires in cytomegalovirus infection. Each CDR3 protein gets one entry after TCRdb re-called the reads with MiXCR. The repertoire consists of approximately 260,000 distinct CDR3 sequences, with around 20% occurring once and the leading ten covering roughly 19%. For these TCRs, the target antigens are not known. This sample comprised cultured PBMCs, obtained from culture after CMV antigen stimulation. The receptors originated from a human donor in good health (CMV status not recorded). Some clones in this sample may be carry-over from other donors' samples.

V and J are TRBV28 and TRBJ2-1; tentatively, D is TRBD2 (5 bases). CDR3 length equals 12 residues. Germline CDR1 is MDHEN and CDR2 is SYDVKM. The germline V and J ends were trimmed by 2 bases and 8 bases, with 7 bases remaining between them. The CDR3 DNA is TGTGCCAGCAGTTTAACTAGTTATGAGCAGTTCTTC. This codes for CASSLTSYEQFF.

The rearrangement uses TRBV6-2 or TRBV6-3 and TRBJ2-1, with a possible D match to TRBD2 (7 bases). The CDR3 consists of 15 residues. The germline gives CDR1 MNHEY, CDR2 SVGEGT. V was pared by 5 bases and J by 5 bases, with 16 bases between. The CDR3 DNA reads as TGTGCCAGCAGTCTGGGGGCTAGCGGACACAATGAGCAGTTCTTC. Protein: CASSLGASGHNEQFF.

This clonotype was counted between two and nine times. The chain employs TRBV24-1 and TRBJ2-3, with D unclear. Trimming stripped 0 bases from V and 0 bases from J, with 12 bases between. The CDR3 is 17 residues long. Germline V gives CDR1 KGHDR, CDR2 SFDVKD. CDR3 nucleotide sequence: TGTGCCACCAGTGATTTGAACACAGACACAAGCACAGATACGCAGTATTTT. Amino acids: CATSDLNTDTSTDTQYF.

This clonotype was seen only a few times. V and J are TRBV2 and TRBJ2-7, with 10 bases matching TRBD2. The V segment lost 0 bases and the J segment 3 bases; nucleotides outside the gene matches: 14. Germline loops: CDR1 SNHLY, CDR2 FYNNEI. The CDR3 is 19 residues long. The CDR3 reads CASSEAVPGLANSIYEQYF. The DNA for the CDR3 is TGTGCCAGCAGTGAAGCGGTTCCGGGACTAGCGAACTCAATCTACGAGCAGTACTTC.

This clonotype occurred a few times. The J gene is TRBJ2-1, the V gene TRBV2, with TRBD1 identical over 9 bases. Per the germline V gene, CDR1 is SNHLY and CDR2 is FYNNEI. V gave up 6 bases and J gave up 2 bases; unmatched junction bases: 8. This CDR3 is built from 16 residues. CDR3 nucleotides: TGTGCCAGCAGGTACAGGGGGCATGGCACCTACAATGAGCAGTTCTTC. This translates into CASRYRGHGTYNEQFF.

This clonotype was counted ten times or more. The chain uses TRBV7-2 and TRBJ2-1; TRBD2 aligns across 10 bases. CDR1 is SGHTA, CDR2 FQGNSA, per germline. This CDR3 is built from 15 residues. With V trimmed by 1 base and J by 7 bases, 4 bases remained unmatched. In DNA form, the CDR3 reads TGTGCCAGCAGCTTAGAATGGACTAGCGGTAATGAGCAGTTCTTC. Amino acid sequence: CASSLEWTSGNEQFF.

The chain links TRBV20-1 to TRBJ2-5; D could derive from TRBD1 or TRBD2 (5 bases each). Deletions cut 6 bases from V and 5 bases from J, with 13 bases between. The CDR3 runs to 12 residues. CDR1 is DFQATT, CDR2 SNEGSKA, per germline (reference sequence). The CDR3 DNA reads as TGCAGTGCACGGGACCACAGGGAGACCCAGTACTTC. Residues: CSARDHRETQYF.

This clonotype was detected only a few times. The chain joins TRBV12-3 or TRBV12-4 to TRBJ2-6; the match to TRBD2 covers 8 bases. The V and J ends lost 6 bases and 4 bases, in that order; junction bases with no gene match: 8. The CDR3 covers 16 residues. The CDR3 reads CASSPSGSAGANVLTF. As DNA, the CDR3 is TGTGCCAGCAGCCCGAGCGGGAGCGCGGGGGCCAACGTCCTGACTTTC.

This clonotype was detected ten times or more. V and J are TRBV7-2 and TRBJ2-1; no reliable D call. This CDR3 spans 13 amino acids. CDR1 is SGHTA, CDR2 FQGNSA, per germline. V dropped 4 bases and J dropped 12 bases, with 16 bases sitting between them. CDR3: CASSSLDSIGQFF. In DNA form, the CDR3 reads TGTGCCAGCAGCTCCCTAGACTCAATAGGGCAGTTCTTC.

This clonotype has just a few counts. The chain links TRBV7-2 to TRBJ1-1, with D possibly TRBD1 on 5 matching bases. Per the germline V gene, CDR1 is SGHTA and CDR2 is FQGNSA. The germline V and J ends were trimmed by 0 bases and 4 bases, with 12 bases remaining between them. The CDR3 covers 15 residues. The CDR3 loop reads CASSLASGVVTEAFF. The CDR3 region has the DNA TGTGCCAGCAGCTTAGCTTCGGGGGTTGTCACTGAAGCTTTCTTT.

This clonotype was seen a few times. The V and J genes are TRBV25-1 and TRBJ1-5, with D uncertain. V was trimmed by 6 bases and J by 2 bases, leaving 14 bases between them. The CDR3 length is 15 residues. The germline gives CDR1 MGHDK, CDR2 SYGVNS. The CDR3 reads CASSVGGLRNQPQHF. In DNA form, the CDR3 reads TGTGCCAGCAGCGTAGGAGGCCTGCGCAATCAGCCCCAGCATTTT.

This clonotype was seen a single time. The rearrangement links TRBV5-8 to TRBJ2-7; 8 bases fit TRBD1. V gave up 2 bases and J gave up 4 bases; unmatched junction bases: 5. This CDR3 spans 14 amino acids. The germline gives CDR1 SGHTS, CDR2 YDEGEE. The chain's CDR3 is CASSLRDRSYEQYV. CDR3 coding DNA: TGTGCCAGCAGCTTACGGGACAGGTCTTACGAGCAGTACGTC.

This clonotype was seen more than once but under ten times. This chain uses TRBV6-2 or TRBV6-3 with TRBJ2-7; no firm D call. V gave up 8 bases and J gave up 1 base, with 6 bases separating them. Germline V CDR1 and CDR2: MNHEY, SVGEGT. CDR3 length: 11 residues. In DNA form, the CDR3 reads TGTGCCAGCGGGGATTCCTACGAGCAGTACGTC. Translating gives CASGDSYEQYV.

This sequence joins TRBV12-3 or TRBV12-4 and TRBJ2-3; D call uncertain. CDR3 length: 12 residues. V shed 6 bases and J shed 5 bases, with 9 bases lying between them. The CDR3 bases are TGTGCCAGCAGCCCCTGGGGAGATACGCAGTATTTT. Residues: CASSPWGDTQYF.

The chain employs TRBV18 and TRBJ1-1; D is ambiguous. CDR3 length equals 17 residues. CDR1 is KGHSH and CDR2 is LQKENI in the germline V gene. V was cut by 3 bases and J by 3 bases, with 20 bases left in between. In DNA, the CDR3 is TGTGCCAGCTCACCCCGGGCGGTAACCCTTGGGTACACTGAAGCTTTCTTT. This codes for CASSPRAVTLGYTEAFF.

This clonotype showed up just a few times. The V call is TRBV7-9, the J call TRBJ2-5; the match to TRBD2 covers 9 bases. The CDR3 has 15 amino acids. Germline V gives CDR1 SEHNR, CDR2 FQNEAQ (reference sequence). Unmatched junction bases numbered 6, after V lost 3 bases and J lost 4 bases. For the CDR3, the DNA is TGTGCCAGCAGCTTCTTAGCGGGAGCGTCAGAGACCCAGTACTTC. This sequence encodes CASSFLAGASETQYF.

V gene TRBV6-5 combines with J gene TRBJ2-1; D unclear. Trimming took 5 bases from V and 0 from J, leaving 14 bases between them. The CDR3 runs 16 residues. Germline lookup yields CDR1 MNHEY and CDR2 SVGAGI. The CDR3 here is CASSVLGRRSYNEQFF. CDR3 bases: TGTGCCAGCAGTGTCCTTGGGCGCCGCTCCTACAATGAGCAGTTCTTC.

The genes are TRBV12-3 or TRBV12-4 and TRBJ2-1; D not certain. Trimming shortened V by 6 bases and J by 6 bases, and 6 bases separated the two germline ends. The CDR3 is made up of 11 amino acids. In DNA, the CDR3 is TGTGCCAGCAGCGCAACCAATGAGCAGTTCTTC. As protein: CASSATNEQFF.

The chain employs TRBV6-6 and TRBJ1-2; 8 bases fit TRBD1. Germline CDR1 reads MNHNY; CDR2 reads SVGAGI (reference sequence). V gave up 0 bases and J gave up 3 bases; unmatched junction bases: 6. The CDR3 runs to 16 residues. The CDR3 region is CASSYSGTGGHYGYTF. CDR3 sequence (DNA): TGTGCCAGCAGTTACTCGGGGACAGGAGGGCACTATGGCTACACCTTC.

The chain has TRBV7-6 and TRBJ2-1; 12 positions match TRBD2. CDR1 is SGHVS and CDR2 is FNYEAQ in the germline V gene. This CDR3 contains 19 residues. V was pared by 5 bases and J by 0 bases, with 11 bases of the junction left unmatched. The CDR3 protein is CASSIRLAGDRSSYNEQFF. The CDR3, as DNA: TGTGCCAGCAGCATACGACTAGCGGGAGACCGCAGCTCCTACAATGAGCAGTTCTTC. The variable domain in full, with the rest retrieved from reference TRBV7-6 and TRBJ2-1, is GAGVSQSPRYKVTKRGQDVALRCDPISGHVSLYWYRQALGQGPEFLTYFNYEAQQDKSGLPNDRFSAERPEGSISTLTIQRTEQRDSAMYRCASSIRLAGDRSSYNEQFFGPGTRLTVL.

This clonotype was counted many times. The DNA of the CDR3 is TGTGCCAGCAGTGGGTACGAGCAGTACTTC. This gives the protein CASSGYEQYF. This chain uses TRBV25-1 with TRBJ2-7, with no clear D. Germline CDR1 reads MGHDK; CDR2 reads SYGVNS. V lost 4 bases, J lost 4 bases, and 2 bases lay in between. This CDR3 spans 10 amino acids.